This T cell receptor beta chain was identified during a study of blood T cell repertoires in COVID-19 (dated by TCRdb to 2018 to 2020). With respect to the entire study: The collaborator samples originated in the United States, Italy and Spain and spanned the acute and convalescent phases of COVID-19. The prospective study material was composed of cDNA or gDNA derived from T cells, B-cell-depleted T cells, or PBMCs. The dataset comprised deeply sampled blood TCRbeta repertoires from subjects exposed to, actively infected with, or recovered from COVID-19. The repertoires were made available in a free public database intended to serve as a resource for research on the immune response to SARS-CoV-2. The samples were drawn from the first 160 participants of the ongoing ImmuneRACE study and from about 1,200 subjects provided by 6 global collaborators. Nearly every sample came with metadata listing a de-identified subject ID, COVID-19 status, age in years and sex. Where available, HLA class I and class II types were obtained from metadata supplied by the sample provider rather than from assay-based typing.

TCRbeta CDR3 regions were amplified from genomic DNA by means of the immunoSEQ Assay, a bias-controlled multiplex PCR. From the authors' description of their analysis: The number of nucleated cells in each sample was estimated from the amplification of reference gene primers within the assay. To quantify the absolute abundance of each unique TCRbeta CDR3 rearrangement, sequence reads were collapsed and filtered. For each sample, productive Simpson clonality was calculated as the square root of Simpson's diversity index across productive rearrangements. What TCRdb holds here is the immuneACCESS table cut down to in-frame rearrangements. Part of the clones is not present; checked against another copy, under half of the missing clones reflect an unresolved V gene, and the others are unexplained. The V and J calls and the clone size are those of that table, but D and trimming were determined from the DNA. The sample yields about 35,000 clones; around 87% were counted once. About 9.4% of the sample is taken by the ten largest.

This clone was seen only once. The antigen this receptor binds is unknown. Base qualities were left out, and no much larger clone turns up one base away. The germline V gene specifies KGHDR as CDR1 and SFDVKD as CDR2. V trim: 5 bases; J trim: 10 bases; unmatched bases: 17. Including the terminal cysteine and phenylalanine, the CDR3 comprises 18 residues. This entry keeps only the CDR3 DNA: 54 bases, framed from base 1. The collaborating institutions used their own protocols to collect whole blood in K2EDTA tubes. For TCRbeta analysis, collaborators shipped samples as frozen whole blood, isolated PBMCs, or DNA extracted from either of those sample types. Study-level results and caveats: The amount of clinical and demographic metadata varied by source and participant and was provided uncurated.

Sequencing input: peripheral blood. This sequence was found in a man aged 80 or over with active COVID-19. The chain is assembled from TRBV24-1 and TRBJ2-1, and TRBD2 aligns with 12 junction nucleotides. In nucleotide form, the sequence is TGTGCCACCAGTGGCGACGACCCCGGGCTAGCGGGAGGGAGGGAGCAGTTCTTC. Its coded protein is CATSGDDPGLAGGREQFF.